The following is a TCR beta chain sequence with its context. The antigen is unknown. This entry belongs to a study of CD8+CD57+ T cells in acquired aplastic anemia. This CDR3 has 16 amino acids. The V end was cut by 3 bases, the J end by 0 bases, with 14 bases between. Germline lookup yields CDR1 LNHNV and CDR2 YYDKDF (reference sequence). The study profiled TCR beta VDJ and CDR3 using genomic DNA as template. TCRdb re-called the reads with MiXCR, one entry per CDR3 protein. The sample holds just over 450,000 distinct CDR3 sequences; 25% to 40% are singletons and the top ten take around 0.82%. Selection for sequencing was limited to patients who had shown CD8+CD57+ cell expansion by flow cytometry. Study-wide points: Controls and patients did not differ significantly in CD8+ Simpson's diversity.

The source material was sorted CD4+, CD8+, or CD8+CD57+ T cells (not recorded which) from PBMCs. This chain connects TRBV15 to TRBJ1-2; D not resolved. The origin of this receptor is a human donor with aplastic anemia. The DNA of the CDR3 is TGTGCCACCAGCAGTTCCGACCTCGGTTCTAACTATGGCTACACCTTC. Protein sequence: CATSSSDLGSNYGYTF.